This T cell receptor (beta chain) is drawn from a study of patients and donors after allogeneic stem cell transplantation. In TCRdb, the RT-PCR reads were re-called with MiXCR into one record per CDR3 protein. The data show 2,400 or so distinct CDR3 sequences, 7.5% to 8.5% seen once. Germline V gene lookup returns CDR1 SGHVS and CDR2 FNYEAQ. Trimming took off 4 bases at V and 0 bases at J, with 11 bases between the two ends. CDR3 length: 15 amino acids. V usage is TRBV7-6 and J usage is TRBJ2-3, with D maybe TRBD1 (6 bases). Material: blood, either unsorted or a sorted T cell fraction (not recorded which). The origin of this receptor is a human donor who was either an allogeneic HSCT recipient or a stem cell or donor lymphocyte infusion donor (not recorded which). It is not recorded whose cells these are; they may come from a transplant donor. The CDR3 loop reads CASSSAGASTDTQYF. The CDR3 DNA reads TGTGCCAGCAGCTCGGCAGGGGCCAGCACAGATACGCAGTATTTT.